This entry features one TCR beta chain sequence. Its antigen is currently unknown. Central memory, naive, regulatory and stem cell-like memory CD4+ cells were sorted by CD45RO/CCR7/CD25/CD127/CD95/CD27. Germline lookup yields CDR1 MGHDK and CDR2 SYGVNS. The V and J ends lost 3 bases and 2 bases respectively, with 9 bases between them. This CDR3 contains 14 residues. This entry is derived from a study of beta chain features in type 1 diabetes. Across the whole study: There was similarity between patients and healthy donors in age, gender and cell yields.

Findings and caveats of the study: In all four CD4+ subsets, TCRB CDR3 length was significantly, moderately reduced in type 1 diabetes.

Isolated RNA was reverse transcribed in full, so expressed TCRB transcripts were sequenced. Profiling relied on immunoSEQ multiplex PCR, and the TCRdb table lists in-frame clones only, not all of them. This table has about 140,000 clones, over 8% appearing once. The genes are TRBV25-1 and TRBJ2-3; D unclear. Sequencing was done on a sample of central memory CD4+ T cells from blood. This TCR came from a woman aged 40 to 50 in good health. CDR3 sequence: CASSDSDFTDTQYF. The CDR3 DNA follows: TGTGCCAGCAGTGATTCTGACTTCACAGATACGCAGTATTTT.